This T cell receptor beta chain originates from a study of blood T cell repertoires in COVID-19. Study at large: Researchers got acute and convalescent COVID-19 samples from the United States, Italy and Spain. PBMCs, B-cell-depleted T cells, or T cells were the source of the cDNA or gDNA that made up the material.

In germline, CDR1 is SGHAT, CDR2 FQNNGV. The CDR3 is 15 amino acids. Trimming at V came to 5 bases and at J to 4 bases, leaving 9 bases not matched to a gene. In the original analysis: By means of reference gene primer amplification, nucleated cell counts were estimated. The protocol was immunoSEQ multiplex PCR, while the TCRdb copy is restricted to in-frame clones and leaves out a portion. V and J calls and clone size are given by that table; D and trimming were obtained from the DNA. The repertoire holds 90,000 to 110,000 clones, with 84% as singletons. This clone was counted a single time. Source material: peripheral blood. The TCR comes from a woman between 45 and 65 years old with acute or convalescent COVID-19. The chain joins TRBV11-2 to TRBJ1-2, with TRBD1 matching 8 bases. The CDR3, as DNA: TGTGCCAGCAGCCTTAACGGACAGGGCGGCTATGGCTACACCTTC. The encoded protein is CASSLNGQGGYGYTF.